This T cell receptor (beta chain) was sequenced during a study of radiation and T cells in renal cell carcinoma. Measured with immunoSEQ multiplex PCR; TCRdb has only the in-frame clones, and not every one. The table shows about 10,000 clones, with roughly 60% occurring only once. This sample's treatment: treatment-naive control, cytoreductive nephrectomy. Controls were unirradiated tumors from treatment-naive cytoreductive nephrectomy patients. Notes on this clone: The antigen remains unidentified.

CDR1 is SEHNR, CDR2 FQNEAQ, per germline (reference sequence). This CDR3 is 15 amino acids long. With V trimmed by 0 bases and J by 8 bases, 2 bases remained unmatched. The study, taken as a whole, reports: In nephrectomy-only tumors, top 100 clonotypes averaged around 40%, versus around 54% irradiated.

The chain combines TRBV7-9 with TRBJ2-1, with 12 bases matching TRBD2. This clonotype originated in a man aged 35 to 55 with renal cell carcinoma. Sample: tumor tissue, taken from a patient whose treatment was nephrectomy without radiotherapy. CDR3 nucleotides: TGTGCCAGCAGCTTAGCGCTAGCGGGAGGGGATGAGCAGTTCTTC. Translation: CASSLALAGGDEQFF.